This T cell receptor (beta chain) was captured by sequencing in a study of human T cells and chemical hapten exposure. Study-level information: Sensitization involved placing 2% DPC onto a 2 cm by 2 cm region of upper inner arm skin.

Library construction involved attaching unique molecular identifiers to individual cDNA molecules, which allowed quantitative, reproducible TCR counting. Each CDR3 protein is one row after TCRdb ran MiXCR on the RACE reads. This sample carries some 57,000 distinct CDR3 sequences, 9.5% to 10% of them seen once, and the ten largest clones take approximately 1.6%. This clonotype was counted at least ten times. What it recognizes is unknown. The CDR3 has 14 amino acids. The germline V gene encodes CDR1 MDHEN and CDR2 SYDVKM. Between the trimmed V and J ends, which lost 1 base and 2 bases, there was a span of 9 bases. Study observations and caveats: Healthy people's immune response may differ from that of the donors, who had alopecia.

Time point indicated: patch test 2, 6 weeks after DPC sensitization. Treatment meaning: therapeutic diphenylcyclopropenone sensitization with weekly scalp DPC. Donors, patients with alopecia ranging from 18 to 70 years old and judged suitable for DPC, provided samples. The sequencing here drew on whole blood, taken in connection with sensitization to the hapten diphenylcyclopropenone (DPC). The receptor's source is a woman aged 50 to 60 with alopecia areata. Some clones in this sample may be carry-over from other donors' samples. The J gene is TRBJ2-7, the V gene TRBV28; unclear D gene. CDR3 DNA: TGTGCCAGCAGTTTATTTACACCACCCTACGAGCAGTACTTC. Amino acid sequence: CASSLFTPPYEQYF.